This T cell receptor beta chain was obtained from a study of T-cell reconstitution after alpha-beta-depleted transplantation in children. This clonotype was observed a few times. Its antigen is undetermined. Regarding the study as a whole: Hyperexpanded clones declined; after one year, newly produced T cells mostly supplied diversity. Where some patients showed high TCRbeta diversity at day 60, it came from recipient T cells and thymic progenitors that had survived. There were reportedly several hundred expanded graft clones from which alpha-beta T cells came about two months after transplant.

This CDR3 comprises 14 residues. Germline V gene sequence: CDR1 LNHNV, CDR2 YYDKDF (reference sequence). V lost 5 bases to trimming and J lost 2 bases; unmatched junction nucleotides: 4. The authors prepared the TCRbeta library with unique molecular identifiers. TCRdb re-derived calls from the PCR reads in MiXCR, one entry per CDR3 protein. This sample has approximately 230,000 distinct CDR3 sequences, with about 24% found just once. The sequenced sample was PBMCs, mostly from graft donor cells, obtained 360 days after TCRalphabeta/CD19-depleted stem cell transplant. The rearrangement links TRBV15 to TRBJ2-7, with TRBD1 matching 9 bases. The clonotype originates from a female patient between 2 and 15 years old who had a stem cell transplant for congenital amegakaryocytic thrombocytopenia, so the T cells may come from the graft donor. The CDR3 DNA reads TGTGCCACCAGCGTTGGACAGGGGACCTACGAGCAGTACTTC. This encodes CATSVGQGTYEQYF.